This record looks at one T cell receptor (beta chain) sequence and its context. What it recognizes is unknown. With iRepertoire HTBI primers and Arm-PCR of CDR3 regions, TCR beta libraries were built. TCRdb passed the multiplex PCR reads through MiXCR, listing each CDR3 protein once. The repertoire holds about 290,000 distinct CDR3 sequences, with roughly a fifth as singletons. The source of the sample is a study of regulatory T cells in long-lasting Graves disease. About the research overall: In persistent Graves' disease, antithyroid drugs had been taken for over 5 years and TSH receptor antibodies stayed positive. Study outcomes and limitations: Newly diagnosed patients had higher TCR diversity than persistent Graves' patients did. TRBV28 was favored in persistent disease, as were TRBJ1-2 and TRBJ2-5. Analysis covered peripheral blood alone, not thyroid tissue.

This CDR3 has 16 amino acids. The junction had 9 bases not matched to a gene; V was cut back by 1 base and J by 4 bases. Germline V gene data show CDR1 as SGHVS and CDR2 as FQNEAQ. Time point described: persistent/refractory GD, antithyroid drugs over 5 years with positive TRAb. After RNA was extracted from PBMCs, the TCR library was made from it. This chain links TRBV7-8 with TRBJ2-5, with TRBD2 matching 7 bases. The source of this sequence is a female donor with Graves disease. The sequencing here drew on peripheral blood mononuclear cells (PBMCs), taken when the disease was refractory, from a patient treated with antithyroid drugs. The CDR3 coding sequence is TGTGCCAGCAGCTTAGTGGGGGGAGGGCCTCGAGAGACCCAGTACTTC. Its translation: CASSLVGGGPRETQYF.